Listed below are T cell receptor beta chains from one sample, sequenced in a study of blood T cell repertoires in COVID-19. Here immunoSEQ multiplex PCR was the method, and the copy in TCRdb shows in-frame clones only, minus some. The sample has 85,000 to 110,000 clones, approximately 90% seen once. The sample taken for sequencing was peripheral blood. Receptors originate from a woman at least 80 years old in a cohort sampled during active COVID-19. Each CDR3 is given with its conserved first and last residue. A D gene is named only where the DNA matches it firmly. Clone size appears in some rows only: once, few, many, or a class for an expanded clone.

j_gene: TRBJ2-1
d_gene: NA
abundance: few
v_gene: TRBV5-1
CDR3nt: TGCGCCAGCAGCTCTCAGGGGAACAATGAGCAGTTCTTC
CDR3aa: CASSSQGNNEQFF

j_gene: TRBJ1-2
d_gene: TRBD1
abundance: NA
v_gene: TRBV18
CDR3nt: TGTGCCAGCTCACCCGATCGTCGGGACAGGGGGCCATATGGCTATGGCTACACCTTC
CDR3aa: CASSPDRRDRGPYGYGYTF

j_gene: TRBJ1-1
d_gene: NA
abundance: few
v_gene: TRBV6-5
CDR3nt: TGTGCCAGCAGTCAGTCCACAGCTAACACTGAAGCTTTCTTT
CDR3aa: CASSQSTANTEAFF

j_gene: TRBJ1-4
d_gene: NA
abundance: NA
v_gene: TRBV5-5
CDR3nt: TGTGCCAGCAGCTTGGGACGGAATAAGAAAGAGGTGTTTTTT
CDR3aa: CASSLGRNKKEVFF

j_gene: TRBJ1-4
d_gene: NA
abundance: NA
v_gene: TRBV6-5
CDR3nt: TGTGCCAGCAGTCTTCAAGGGGGGGGGAGTGAAAAACTGTTTTTT
CDR3aa: CASSLQGGGSEKLFF

j_gene: TRBJ2-1
d_gene: NA
abundance: few
v_gene: TRBV7-2
CDR3nt: TGTGCCAGCAGAGAACAGGGGAGGTACGCAGGTGAGCAGTTCTTC
CDR3aa: CASREQGRYAGEQFF

j_gene: TRBJ2-2
d_gene: TRBD2
abundance: NA
v_gene: TRBV9
CDR3nt: TGTGCCAGCAGCCACCGGACTAGCATCACCGGGGAGCTGTTTTTT
CDR3aa: CASSHRTSITGELFF

j_gene: TRBJ2-5
d_gene: TRBD1
abundance: NA
v_gene: TRBV2
CDR3nt: TGTGCCTCCGAAACCGAGACAGGGGATGAGACCCAGTACTTC
CDR3aa: CASETETGDETQYF

j_gene: TRBJ2-2
d_gene: TRBD1
abundance: NA
v_gene: TRBV29-1
CDR3nt: TGCAGCGGTGGCCCACAGGGGGCGGCCGGGGAGCTGTTTTTT
CDR3aa: CSGGPQGAAGELFF

j_gene: TRBJ2-3
d_gene: TRBD2
abundance: once
v_gene: TRBV30
CDR3nt: TGTGCCTGGATTGTGCGGGGGGGAGCAGATACGCAGTATTTT
CDR3aa: CAWIVRGGADTQYF

j_gene: TRBJ2-5
d_gene: NA
abundance: NA
v_gene: TRBV19
CDR3nt: TGTGCCAGTAGTACCACCCGGACTGTCGAGACCCAGTACTTC
CDR3aa: CASSTTRTVETQYF

j_gene: TRBJ1-5
d_gene: NA
abundance: NA
v_gene: TRBV6-6
CDR3nt: TGTGCCAGCAGTTACGGGCAGTTCAATCAGCCCCAGCATTTT
CDR3aa: CASSYGQFNQPQHF

j_gene: TRBJ1-4
d_gene: NA
abundance: NA
v_gene: TRBV28
CDR3nt: TGTGCCAGCAGATTCGGGTCTTCTAATGAAAAACTGTTTTTT
CDR3aa: CASRFGSSNEKLFF

j_gene: TRBJ2-1
d_gene: TRBD2
abundance: NA
v_gene: TRBV5-8
CDR3nt: TGTGCCAGCAGCACGGGACTAGGTTTCTTAGAGCAGTTCTTC
CDR3aa: CASSTGLGFLEQFF

j_gene: TRBJ1-1
d_gene: TRBD1
abundance: NA
v_gene: TRBV7-2
CDR3nt: TGTGCCAGCAGCTTATCACAGGGGGGAACTGAAGCTTTCTTT
CDR3aa: CASSLSQGGTEAFF

j_gene: TRBJ2-3
d_gene: NA
abundance: NA
v_gene: TRBV7-9
CDR3nt: TGTGCCAGCAGCTTAATAGCCCCAGATACGCAGTATTTT
CDR3aa: CASSLIAPDTQYF

j_gene: TRBJ2-7
d_gene: NA
abundance: medium-sized
v_gene: TRBV11-2
CDR3nt: TGTGCCAGCAGCTCCACCTACGAGCAGTACTTC
CDR3aa: CASSSTYEQYF

j_gene: TRBJ2-6
d_gene: TRBD1
abundance: NA
v_gene: TRBV5-1
CDR3nt: TGCGCCAGCAGCTTGGACAGGGGAGCAGGGGCCAACGTCCTGACTTTC
CDR3aa: CASSLDRGAGANVLTF

j_gene: TRBJ1-4
d_gene: TRBD1
abundance: once
v_gene: TRBV6-1
CDR3nt: TGTGCCAGCAGTGAACGCGGGACAGGGGGGTATGAAAAACTGTTTTTT
CDR3aa: CASSERGTGGYEKLFF

j_gene: TRBJ2-7
d_gene: NA
abundance: NA
v_gene: TRBV7-7
CDR3nt: TGTGCTAGCAGCCCAGACAGTAGGGCGGGATACGAGCAGTACTTC
CDR3aa: CASSPDSRAGYEQYF

j_gene: TRBJ2-1
d_gene: TRBD1
abundance: NA
v_gene: TRBV5-4
CDR3nt: TGTGCCAGCAGCCGCCGGGACAGGGGACTAGGTGAGCAGTTCTTC
CDR3aa: CASSRRDRGLGEQFF

j_gene: TRBJ2-1
d_gene: TRBD1
abundance: NA
v_gene: TRBV29-1
CDR3nt: TGCAGCGTAGCAACGGGACAGTCCTACAATGAGCAGTTCTTC
CDR3aa: CSVATGQSYNEQFF

j_gene: TRBJ1-1
d_gene: NA
abundance: NA
v_gene: TRBV6-5
CDR3nt: TGTGCCAGCAGCGGCAGGGTGAATACTGAAGCTTTCTTT
CDR3aa: CASSGRVNTEAFF

j_gene: TRBJ2-7
d_gene: TRBD2
abundance: NA
v_gene: TRBV7-2
CDR3nt: TGTGCCAGCAGTTCCCTCGGGGGGGGCGTGGAGTACTTC
CDR3aa: CASSSLGGGVEYF

j_gene: TRBJ1-1
d_gene: TRBD1
abundance: NA
v_gene: TRBV18
CDR3nt: TGTGCCAGCTCACAACAGGGGGACAGGGGGACTGAAGCTTTCTTT
CDR3aa: CASSQQGDRGTEAFF

j_gene: TRBJ2-2
d_gene: TRBD1
abundance: NA
v_gene: TRBV28
CDR3nt: TGTGCCAGCACCCTCCCTCTCACCTTACAGGGGGCGCTTAAAGCCGGGGAGCTGTTTTTT
CDR3aa: CASTLPLTLQGALKAGELFF